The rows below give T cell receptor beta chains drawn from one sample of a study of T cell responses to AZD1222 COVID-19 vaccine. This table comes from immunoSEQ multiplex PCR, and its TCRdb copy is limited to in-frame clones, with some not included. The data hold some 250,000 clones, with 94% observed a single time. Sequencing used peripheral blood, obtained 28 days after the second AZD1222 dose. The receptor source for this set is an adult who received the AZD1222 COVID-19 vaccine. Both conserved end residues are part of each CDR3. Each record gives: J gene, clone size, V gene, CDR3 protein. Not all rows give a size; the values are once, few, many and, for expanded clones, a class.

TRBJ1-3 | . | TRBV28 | CASSLRQRNTIYF
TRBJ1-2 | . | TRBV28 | CASSLWNYGYTF
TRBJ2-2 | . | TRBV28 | CATVQTGELFF
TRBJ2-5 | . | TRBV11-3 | CASSFGGKETQYF
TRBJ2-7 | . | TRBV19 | CASGTGVYEQYF
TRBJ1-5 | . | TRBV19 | CASSIVGQGHQPQHF
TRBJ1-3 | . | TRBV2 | CASSPQGNTIYF
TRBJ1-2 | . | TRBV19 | CASSIDAVNYGYTF
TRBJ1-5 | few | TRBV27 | CASSLVGLYQPQHF
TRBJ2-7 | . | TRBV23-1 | CASKGYEQYF
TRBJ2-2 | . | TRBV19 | CASSRQGPGELFF
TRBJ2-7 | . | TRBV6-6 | CASSPNYEQYF
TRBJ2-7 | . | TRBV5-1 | CASSLIATSYEQYF
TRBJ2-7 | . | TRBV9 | CASSVSGTSVYEQYF
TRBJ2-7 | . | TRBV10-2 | CASSAVPTGVSYEQYF
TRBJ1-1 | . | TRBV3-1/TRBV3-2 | CASSQDWGVEAFF
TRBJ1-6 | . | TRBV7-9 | CAIHVGESSYNSPLHF
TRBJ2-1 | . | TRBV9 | CASSVEREGANEQFF
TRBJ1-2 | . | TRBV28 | CASSLAGAIYGYTF
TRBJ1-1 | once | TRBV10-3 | CAIMGMNTEAFF
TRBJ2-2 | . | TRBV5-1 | CASSLVVDGELFF
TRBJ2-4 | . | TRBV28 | CASSSGTPIQYF
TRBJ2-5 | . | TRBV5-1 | CASSLGDPQETQYF
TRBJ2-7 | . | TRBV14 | CASSQDHGVQYF
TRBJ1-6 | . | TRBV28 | CASSSPAVSYNSPLHF
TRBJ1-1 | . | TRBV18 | CASSPLGQLNTEAFF
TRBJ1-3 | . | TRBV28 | CASTTGGLGNTIYF
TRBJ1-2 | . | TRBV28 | CASSTIGRTNYGYTF
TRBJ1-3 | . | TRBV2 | CASSDLRGLSGNTIYF
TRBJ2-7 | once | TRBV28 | CASNLVGDYEQYF
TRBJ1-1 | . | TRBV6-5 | CASSTRQAPEAFF
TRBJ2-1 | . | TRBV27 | CASSLLAYNEQFF
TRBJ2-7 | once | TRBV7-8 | CASSSRRDPSYEQYF
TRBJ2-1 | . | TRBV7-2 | CASSFSGTSGSSSYNEQFF
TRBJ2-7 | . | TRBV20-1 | CSASGPTANRPYEQYF
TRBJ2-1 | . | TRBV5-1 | CASSWGLAGGSYNEQFF
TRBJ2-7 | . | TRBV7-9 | CASSRGGTEEQYF